A single sample gave rise to the 10 T cell receptor beta chains below, sequenced in a study of somatic mutations in cytotoxic T cells in rheumatoid arthritis. The protocol was immunoSEQ multiplex PCR, while the TCRdb copy is restricted to in-frame clones and leaves out a portion. Among more than 12,000 clones listed, approximately 90% were seen once. Sequencing input: CD4+ T cells sorted from blood. Receptors were obtained from a man aged 65-85 years with rheumatoid arthritis.

CDR3 region: CASRETANTEAFF. The DNA of the CDR3 is TGTGCCAGCAGAGAGACAGCGAACACTGAAGCTTTCTTT. The chain recombines TRBV6-4 with TRBJ1-1; D perhaps matches TRBD1 (5 bases). This CDR3 region has 13 residues. V lost 6 bases, J lost 1 base, and 9 bases lay in between. The germline gives CDR1 MRHNA, CDR2 SNTAGT.

This chain links TRBV11-3 with TRBJ2-4; D possibly corresponds to TRBD1 (5 bases). Trimming stripped 1 base from V and 5 bases from J, with 12 bases between. Germline V gene data show CDR1 as SGHNT and CDR2 as YENEEA. The CDR3 sequence is 15 residues long. CDR3 region: CASSLGGSRENIQYF. The CDR3 DNA is TGTGCCAGCAGCTTAGGTGGTAGCAGGGAAAACATTCAGTACTTC.

The chain employs TRBV4-1 and TRBJ2-7; the match to TRBD1 covers 12 bases. The CDR3 has 16 residues. V shed 1 base, J shed 5 bases, and the junction held 6 bases outside the gene matches. The germline V gene has CDR1 MGHRA and CDR2 YSYEKL. Here the CDR3 DNA reads TGCGCCAGCAGCCAAGGGAGTGGGACAGGGGGCCACGAGCAGTACTTC. It is translated as CASSQGSGTGGHEQYF.

The rearrangement uses TRBV11-3 and TRBJ2-7; 8 positions agree with TRBD1. From germline, CDR1 is SGHNT and CDR2 YENEEA. The CDR3 spans 14 residues. V trimming: 6 bases; J trimming: 2 bases; junction bases outside the gene matches: 6. For the CDR3, the DNA is TGTGCCAGCAGTCGCCGGGACAGGCCCTACGAGCAGTACTTC. Its translation: CASSRRDRPYEQYF. Full variable domain (remainder filled in from reference TRBV11-3 and TRBJ2-7): EAGVVQSPRYKIIEKKQPVAFWCNPISGHNTLYWYLQNLGQGPELLIRYENEEAVDDSQLPKDRFSAERLKGVDSTLKIQPAELGDSAVYLCASSRRDRPYEQYFGPGTRLTVT.

The chain recombines TRBV5-1 with TRBJ2-5; D perhaps matches TRBD2 (5 bases). With 4 bases removed from V and 1 base from J, the gap between germline ends came to 14 bases. Per the germline V gene, CDR1 is SGHRS and CDR2 is YFSETQ. The length of the CDR3 is 15 residues. CDR3 DNA sequence: TGCGCCAGCAGCGACCAGCCGGGATTCCAAGAGACCCAGTACTTC. Translating gives CASSDQPGFQETQYF. The complete variable domain, with remaining parts taken from reference TRBV5-1 and TRBJ2-5, reads KAGVTQTPRYLIKTRGQQVTLSCSPISGHRSVSWYQQTPGQGLQFLFEYFSETQRNKGNFPGRFSGRQFSNSRSEMNVSTLELGDSALYLCASSDQPGFQETQYFGPGTRLLVL.

This clone was detected once. The chain carries TRBV28 and TRBJ2-3, with D perhaps TRBD2 (7 bases). The CDR3 sequence is 15 residues long. Germline V lookup: CDR1 MDHEN, CDR2 SYDVKM. V was shortened by 6 bases and J by 1 base, with 14 bases between the two germline ends. CDR3 DNA sequence: TGTGCCAGCAGACTGGGGGGGCGAGGCACAGATACGCAGTATTTT. Protein product: CASRLGGRGTDTQYF. The whole variable domain, remainder taken from reference TRBV28 and TRBJ2-3, is DVKVTQSSRYLVKRTGEKVFLECVQDMDHENMFWYRQDPGLGLRLIYFSYDVKMKEKGDIPEGYSVSREKKERFSLILESASTNQTSMYLCASRLGGRGTDTQYFGPGTRLTVL.

This chain joins TRBV4-1 and TRBJ2-2; TRBD1 aligns across 9 bases. The junction had 4 bases not matched to a gene; V was cut back by 4 bases and J by 4 bases. This CDR3 spans 15 amino acids. Germline assignment: CDR1 MGHRA and CDR2 YSYEKL. CDR3 sequence: CASSPGQGVTGELFF. The DNA of the CDR3 is TGCGCCAGCAGCCCGGGACAGGGTGTCACCGGGGAGCTGTTTTTT.

The V call is TRBV5-4, the J call TRBJ2-3; TRBD2 might be the D (5 bases). The CDR3 contains 14 residues. V lost 3 bases and J lost 5, with 13 bases in between. CDR1 SGHNT and CDR2 YYREEE come from the germline V gene (reference sequence). The CDR3 sequence is CASSSRDPGDTQYF. CDR3 nucleotides: TGTGCCAGCAGCTCCCGGGATCCCGGAGATACGCAGTATTTT.

V gene TRBV7-9 combines with J gene TRBJ2-7; D is ambiguous. The length of the CDR3 is 12 residues. The germline gives CDR1 SEHNR, CDR2 FQNEAQ (reference sequence). Trimming took 2 bases from V and 7 from J, leaving 9 bases between them. CDR3 DNA sequence: TGTGCCAGCAGCTTATCGCGCCGGGAGCAGTACTTC. Translation gives CASSLSRREQYF.

This clone was counted a few times. The chain recombines TRBV2 with TRBJ1-1; 8 nucleotides match TRBD1. The CDR3 extends over 14 amino acids. V lost 6 bases, J lost 4 bases, and 7 bases stayed unmatched. Germline assignment: CDR1 SNHLY and CDR2 FYNNEI. In DNA form, the CDR3 reads TGTGCCAGCAGAAGCTTACAGGGGGGCACTGAAGCTTTCTTT. Protein sequence: CASRSLQGGTEAFF. Supplemented by reference TRBV2 and TRBJ1-1, the full variable domain reads EPEVTQTPSHQVTQMGQEVILRCVPISNHLYFYWYRQILGQKVEFLVSFYNNEISEKSEIFDDQFSVERPDGSNFTLKIRSTKLEDSAMYFCASRSLQGGTEAFFGQGTRLTVV.